The text below deals with one T cell receptor (beta chain). V dropped 3 bases and J dropped 7; count of bases not matched to a gene: 8. The length of the CDR3 is 15 residues. CDR1 is SGHRS and CDR2 is YFSETQ in the germline V gene. The data originate from a study of blood T cell repertoires in COVID-19. Study-wide context: COVID-19 samples collected from the United States, Italy and Spain covered acute and convalescent phases. In each case, the material was cDNA or gDNA derived from T cells, B-cell-depleted T cells, or PBMCs.

In the source study's methods: It was from reference gene primer amplification that nucleated cell counts were estimated. The data were produced by immunoSEQ multiplex PCR, yet TCRdb's version contains in-frame clones alone and is incomplete. V and J calls and clone size are those listed in that table; D and trimming were worked out from the DNA. The repertoire holds just under 250,000 clones, 86% seen once, with around 2.9% in the top ten. Sequencing was carried out using peripheral blood. V is TRBV5-1 and J is TRBJ2-2, with 8 positions matching TRBD1. The sequence came from a woman aged 30 to 39 who had recovered from COVID-19. CDR3 sequence: CASSYTTGVYGELFF. DNA of the CDR3: TGCGCCAGCAGCTACACGACAGGGGTCTACGGGGAGCTGTTTTTT.